The rows below give T cell receptor beta chains drawn from one sample of a study of blood T cell repertoires in COVID-19. The method was immunoSEQ multiplex PCR; TCRdb's version includes in-frame clones alone and lacks a portion of them. The sample shows under 30,000 clones, about 94% of them seen only once. Sample: peripheral blood. The receptors derive from a human donor with active COVID-19. The donor label of this sample is uncertain. CDR3s include the opening cysteine and the closing phenylalanine or tryptophan. Each record gives: V gene, D gene, J gene, clone size, CDR3 DNA, CDR3 protein. D genes are given only for firm matches. Clone sizes are given selectively: once, few, many, or a class where the clone is expanded.

v_call: TRBV11-3
d_call: .
j_call: TRBJ1-1
clone_size: .
cdr3_nt: TGTGCCAGCAGCCACCACAGGGCCTTGAACACTGAAGCTTTCTTT
cdr3_aa: CASSHHRALNTEAFF

v_call: TRBV12-3/TRBV12-4
d_call: .
j_call: TRBJ1-1
clone_size: .
cdr3_nt: TGTGCCAGCAGTCCCCAGGCTGAAGCTTTCTTT
cdr3_aa: CASSPQAEAFF

v_call: TRBV28
d_call: TRBD1
j_call: TRBJ1-2
clone_size: .
cdr3_nt: TGTGCCAGCAGTTGGCGCAGGGGGCGCTCTGGCTACACCTTC
cdr3_aa: CASSWRRGRSGYTF

v_call: TRBV4-1
d_call: .
j_call: TRBJ2-7
clone_size: .
cdr3_nt: TGCGCCAGCAGCCAAGAAAGTACGAGTTACTACGAGCAGTACTTC
cdr3_aa: CASSQESTSYYEQYF

v_call: TRBV11-3
d_call: .
j_call: TRBJ1-3
clone_size: .
cdr3_nt: TGTGCCAGCAGCCAGGGGTTCGGGAACACCATATATTTT
cdr3_aa: CASSQGFGNTIYF

v_call: TRBV5-4
d_call: .
j_call: TRBJ2-1
clone_size: .
cdr3_nt: TGTGCCAGCAGCCGACGACAACTCCACAATGAGCAGTTCTTC
cdr3_aa: CASSRRQLHNEQFF

v_call: TRBV19
d_call: .
j_call: TRBJ2-7
clone_size: .
cdr3_nt: TGTGCCAGCCAACCCTCCCGGTCCTACGAGCAGTACTTC
cdr3_aa: CASQPSRSYEQYF

v_call: TRBV30
d_call: .
j_call: TRBJ2-3
clone_size: .
cdr3_nt: TGTGCCTGGGCGGAGACCCTCACAGATACGCAGTATTTT
cdr3_aa: CAWAETLTDTQYF

v_call: TRBV30
d_call: .
j_call: TRBJ1-2
clone_size: .
cdr3_nt: TGTGCCTGGAGCCGTCCAGGTGGCTACACCTTC
cdr3_aa: CAWSRPGGYTF

v_call: TRBV5-6
d_call: .
j_call: TRBJ1-6
clone_size: .
cdr3_nt: TGTGCCAGCAGCTTGACTCGGGGTGTCGATTCACCCCTCCACTTT
cdr3_aa: CASSLTRGVDSPLHF

v_call: TRBV6-4
d_call: .
j_call: TRBJ2-2
clone_size: .
cdr3_nt: TGTGCCAGCAGTGACCAGTCGAACACCGGGGAGCTGTTTTTT
cdr3_aa: CASSDQSNTGELFF

v_call: TRBV7-2
d_call: .
j_call: TRBJ2-7
clone_size: few
cdr3_nt: TGTGCCAGCAGCCGACAGCGCTACGAGCAGTACTTC
cdr3_aa: CASSRQRYEQYF

v_call: TRBV5-1
d_call: .
j_call: TRBJ1-4
clone_size: .
cdr3_nt: TGCGCCAGCAGCTTGCGGGGGGCCCGTAATGAAAAACTGTTTTTT
cdr3_aa: CASSLRGARNEKLFF